What follows are 2 T cell receptor beta chains derived from one specimen sequenced in a study of shared clonotypes between healthy human individuals. Clones were sequenced by immunoSEQ multiplex PCR, and TCRdb holds only the in-frame ones, with some missing. The sample yields around 1.1 million clones, 70% to 80% seen once. The material sequenced was memory CD4+ T cells from PBMCs. Sample subset: CD45RA-negative fraction. The source is a man aged 18 to 30 in good health. Some clones in this sample may be carry-over from other donors' samples.

The V and J genes are TRBV5-4 and TRBJ2-7; D perhaps matches TRBD2 (6 bases). The length of the CDR3 is 15 residues. Germline CDR1 SGHNT, CDR2 YYREEE (reference sequence). The V gene lost 0 bases and the J gene lost 4 bases, with 14 bases spanning the gap. The CDR3 bases are TGTGCCAGCAGCTTGGTAGCGGTCGGTGCGTACGAGCAGTACTTC. This codes for CASSLVAVGAYEQYF.

This chain connects TRBV2 to TRBJ1-5, with D maybe TRBD1 (5 bases). Germline V lookup: CDR1 SNHLY, CDR2 FYNNEI. The CDR3 extends over 15 amino acids. V was pared by 5 bases and J by 7 bases, with 18 bases between. CDR3 bases: TGTGCCAGCAGTCGTATGGGGCAGTCCGGGCAGCCCCAGCATTTT. Translating gives CASSRMGQSGQPQHF.